The clone carrying this T cell receptor beta chain was recorded at least ten times. Its antigen is as yet unknown. This sample is drawn from a study of T cells in Graves' hyperthyroidism and ophthalmopathy. TCR beta CDR3 sequences were amplified from RNA transcripts. TCR CDR3 regions were first amplified by RT-PCR with HTBI primers. TCRdb analysed the multiplex PCR reads with MiXCR anew, one entry per CDR3 protein. The sample carries a few hundred thousand distinct CDR3 sequences, around 18% recorded once. General study findings and limits: It was a median about seven months before onset that the model predicted ophthalmopathy. Appearing also in blood were most of the thyroid clonotypes expanded above 0.001.

The sample was blood. The receptor comes from a woman aged 40 to 55 with Graves' ophthalmopathy.

The CDR3 sequence: CASSPLRTGSLFGANVLTF. The CDR3 region has the DNA TGTGCCAGCAGTCCCTTACGGACAGGGTCTCTTTTTGGGGCCAACGTCCTGACTTTC. The genes are TRBV28 and TRBJ2-6; 8 nucleotides match TRBD1. The CDR3 consists of 19 residues. From germline, CDR1 is MDHEN and CDR2 SYDVKM. After removal of 5 bases from V and 3 bases from J, the junction contained 15 bases not matched to a gene.